A single sample is the source of the 32 T cell receptor beta chains below, sequenced in a study of blood T cell repertoires in COVID-19. Here immunoSEQ multiplex PCR was the method, and the copy in TCRdb shows in-frame clones only, minus some. Of some 140,000 clones detected, 70% to 85% appear once; the ten largest clones hold approximately 3.5%. The sequenced sample consisted of peripheral blood. The receptors were gathered from a man in his sixties with acute or convalescent COVID-19.

This clone was detected once. J is TRBJ2-1 and V is TRBV4-1, with TRBD2 as a possible D gene (6 bases). The CDR3 spans 15 residues. Germline loops: CDR1 MGHRA, CDR2 YSYEKL. The ends were cut back, 2 bases at V and 3 bases at J, with 11 bases in the middle. CDR3 bases: TGCGCCAGCAGCCAACAGGGTAGCGGCTACAATGAGCAGTTCTTC. As protein: CASSQQGSGYNEQFF.

On this clone itself: Within the sample, other DNA sequences also encode this same CDR3. The chain links TRBV12-3 or TRBV12-4 to TRBJ1-1; D is undetermined. Trimming took 3 bases from V and 1 from J, leaving 6 bases between them. The CDR3 consists of 13 residues. CDR3 DNA sequence: TGTGCCAGCAGTTTCCGGGGGAACACTGAAGCTTTCTTT. Protein: CASSFRGNTEAFF.

The chain uses TRBV5-4 and TRBJ2-3, with D possibly TRBD2 on 5 matching bases. The CDR3 is 13 residues long. The V and J ends lost 4 bases and 6 bases respectively, with 12 bases between them. CDR1 is SGHNT, CDR2 YYREEE, per germline (reference sequence). CDR3 region: CASSRAALDTQYF. The CDR3 coding sequence is TGTGCCAGCAGCCGAGCGGCTCTGGATACGCAGTATTTT.

The V and J genes are TRBV5-4 and TRBJ1-1; no firm D call. Germline values: CDR1 SGHNT, CDR2 YYREEE (reference sequence). The CDR3 covers 12 residues. Deletions cut 2 bases from V and 2 bases from J, with 4 bases between. The CDR3, as DNA: TGTGCCAGCAGCTTCTCCAACACTGAAGCTTTCTTT. Its protein is CASSFSNTEAFF.

V and J are TRBV3-1 (or the pseudogene TRBV3-2) and TRBJ1-4; maybe TRBD1 (6 bases). Trimming left V 1 base short and J 8 bases short, with 11 bases between. Germline V gives CDR1 LGHDT, CDR2 YNNKEL (reference sequence). The CDR3 spans 14 residues. The CDR3: CASSQGQAREKLFF. The DNA of the CDR3 is TGTGCCAGCAGCCAAGGACAGGCTCGGGAAAAACTGTTTTTT.

This clone has a single count. The chain carries TRBV2 and TRBJ2-1; D is unclear. CDR1 SNHLY and CDR2 FYNNEI come from the germline V gene. Trimming removed 6 bases at V and 1 base at J, with 16 bases between. This CDR3 contains 16 residues. The DNA for the CDR3 is TGTGCCAGCAGGGTCCCGAGTATTGGTTCCTACAATGAGCAGTTCTTC. Translation: CASRVPSIGSYNEQFF.

This chain uses TRBV4-2 with TRBJ2-2; a possible D gene is TRBD2 (6 bases). V gave up 0 bases and J gave up 2 bases, with 13 bases separating them. Germline lookup yields CDR1 LGHNA and CDR2 YNFKEQ. The length of the CDR3 is 17 residues. The CDR3 coding sequence is TGTGCCAGCAGCCAAGATTGGTTAGCGGTTAACACCGGGGAGCTGTTTTTT. It specifies CASSQDWLAVNTGELFF.

The V gene is TRBV7-3, the J gene TRBJ2-3; 7 bases fit TRBD1. Germline V lookup: CDR1 SGHTA, CDR2 FQGTGA. The CDR3 length is 15 residues. Trimming removed 5 bases from V and 3 bases from J; junction bases left unmatched: 8. In nucleotides, the CDR3 is TGTGCCAGCAGCCTCCAGGGGGACCCTACAGATACGCAGTATTTT. Protein: CASSLQGDPTDTQYF.

This chain uses TRBV5-1 with TRBJ2-2, with 13 bases fitting TRBD2. Germline V CDR1 and CDR2: SGHRS, YFSETQ. The CDR3 is 16 amino acids. The V and J ends lost 4 bases and 2 bases, in that order; junction bases with no gene match: 2. This CDR3 is CASSTSGRGNTGELFF. DNA of the CDR3: TGCGCCAGCAGCACTAGCGGGAGGGGTAACACCGGGGAGCTGTTTTTT.

This chain connects TRBV21-1 to TRBJ2-1; no DNA check was done on the table's D call, TRBD2. TRBV21-1 counts as a pseudogene. The CDR3 is 17 residues long. CDR3 residues: CASSKGGSGRVYNEQFF. CDR3 bases: TGTGCCAGCAGCAAAGGGGGGAGCGGGAGGGTCTACAATGAGCAGTTCTTC.

The rearrangement joins TRBV5-1 to TRBJ2-2; D not certain. The germline gives CDR1 SGHRS, CDR2 YFSETQ. This CDR3 has 14 residues. V was shortened by 0 bases and J by 6 bases, with 9 bases between the two germline ends. CDR3 protein: CASSLASSAGELFF. Here the CDR3 DNA reads TGCGCCAGCAGCTTGGCGTCGTCGGCCGGGGAGCTGTTTTTT.

The J gene is TRBJ2-1, the V gene TRBV3-1 (or the pseudogene TRBV3-2), with D maybe TRBD2 (6 bases). The germline gives CDR1 LGHDT, CDR2 YNNKEL (reference sequence). The CDR3 is made up of 16 amino acids. V lost 1 base to trimming and J lost 0 bases, with 10 bases between them. For the CDR3, the DNA is TGTGCCAGCAGCCAAGGTACCGGGAGCTCCTACAATGAGCAGTTCTTC. Its protein product is CASSQGTGSSYNEQFF.

Worth noting for this clone: At the DNA level, this CDR3 is encoded by other sequences in the same sample as well. The chain uses TRBV19 and TRBJ2-2, with 9 positions matching TRBD1. CDR1 and CDR2 from the germline V gene are LNHDA and SQIVND (reference sequence). The CDR3 consists of 13 residues. V shed 6 bases and J 6 bases; nucleotides not matched to a gene: 2. CDR3 nucleotide sequence: TGTGCCAGTAGCCGACAGGGGGCCGGGGAGCTGTTTTTT. This codes for CASSRQGAGELFF.

The V gene is TRBV30, the J gene TRBJ2-3, with 11 positions matching TRBD2. The CDR3 runs to 19 residues. The V and J ends lost 3 bases and 8 bases, in that order; junction bases with no gene match: 22. Germline loops: CDR1 GTSNPN, CDR2 SVGIG (reference sequence). Here the CDR3 DNA reads TGTGCCTGGAGCTCTTCAGATGGGAGACTAGCGGGAATAGGGGGTACGCAGTATTTT. It yields the protein CAWSSSDGRLAGIGGTQYF.

The chain has TRBV5-1 and TRBJ1-1, with no clear D. CDR3 size: 13 residues. Trimming cost V 2 bases and J 6 bases, with 11 bases left between them. Germline V gene sequence: CDR1 SGHRS, CDR2 YFSETQ. CDR3 DNA sequence: TGCGCCAGCAGCTTAGGGTTCGGGGCTGAAGCTTTCTTT. Its translation: CASSLGFGAEAFF. Together with reference TRBV5-1 and TRBJ1-1, the CDR3 gives the full variable domain: KAGVTQTPRYLIKTRGQQVTLSCSPISGHRSVSWYQQTPGQGLQFLFEYFSETQRNKGNFPGRFSGRQFSNSRSEMNVSTLELGDSALYLCASSLGFGAEAFFGQGTRLTVV.

In this sample, this clone turned up a few times. CDR3 residues: CASSSGTGKETQYF. CDR3 DNA: TGCGCCAGCAGCTCCGGGACAGGGAAAGAGACCCAGTACTTC. The chain links TRBV5-1 to TRBJ2-5, with TRBD1 identical over 9 bases. V gave up 3 bases and J gave up 3 bases; unmatched junction bases: 3. Germline CDR1 SGHRS, CDR2 YFSETQ. The CDR3 has 14 amino acids. Complete variable domain (other parts from reference TRBV5-1 and TRBJ2-5): KAGVTQTPRYLIKTRGQQVTLSCSPISGHRSVSWYQQTPGQGLQFLFEYFSETQRNKGNFPGRFSGRQFSNSRSEMNVSTLELGDSALYLCASSSGTGKETQYFGPGTRLLVL.

The chain links TRBV6-4 to TRBJ1-6, with D maybe TRBD1 (6 bases). The V end lost 4 bases, the J end lost 10 bases, and 11 bases lay between the germline ends. Germline-derived CDR1 and CDR2 are MRHNA and SNTAGT. The length of the CDR3 is 13 residues. The CDR3 region is CASSGATGSPLHF. CDR3 sequence (DNA): TGTGCCAGCAGTGGCGCGACAGGCTCACCCCTCCACTTT.

This clone has just a few counts. The CDR3: CARNQGDASLHF. CDR3 coding DNA: TGTGCCAGAAATCAGGGGGACGCCTCCCTCCACTTT. V usage is TRBV2 and J usage is TRBJ1-6, with 7 positions matching TRBD1. The CDR3 extends over 12 amino acids. The V segment lost 9 bases and the J segment 14 bases; nucleotides outside the gene matches: 10. Germline V CDR1 and CDR2: SNHLY, FYNNEI.

The chain carries TRBV3-1 (or the pseudogene TRBV3-2) and TRBJ2-2; a possible D gene is TRBD2 (5 bases). From germline, CDR1 is LGHDT and CDR2 YNNKEL (reference sequence). V was trimmed by 4 bases and J by 4 bases, leaving 10 bases between them. There are 14 residues in the CDR3. The CDR3 region has the DNA TGTGCCAGCAGCCCTTGGGCGGGCACCGGGGAGCTGTTTTTT. Residues: CASSPWAGTGELFF.

This clone was counted between two and nine times. The J gene is TRBJ2-7, the V gene TRBV28, with TRBD2 identical over 7 bases. This CDR3 has 14 residues. V was clipped by 1 base and J by 3 bases; unmatched bases: 3. Germline V lookup: CDR1 MDHEN, CDR2 SYDVKM. This chain's CDR3 is CASSLSGEGYEQYF. In DNA, the CDR3 is TGTGCCAGCAGTTTATCGGGGGAGGGCTACGAGCAGTACTTC. The whole variable domain, filled in from reference TRBV28 and TRBJ2-7, reads DVKVTQSSRYLVKRTGEKVFLECVQDMDHENMFWYRQDPGLGLRLIYFSYDVKMKEKGDIPEGYSVSREKKERFSLILESASTNQTSMYLCASSLSGEGYEQYFGPGTRLTVT.

Of note for this clone: Other DNA sequences from this sample encode an identical CDR3 as well. The chain is built from TRBV14 and TRBJ1-4, with D uncertain. Germline V CDR1 and CDR2: SGHDN, FVKESK. The ends were cut back, 1 base at V and 8 bases at J, with 8 bases in the middle. The CDR3 loop spans 13 amino acids. The CDR3 sequence: CASSQGRGEKLFF. CDR3 DNA: TGTGCCAGCAGCCAAGGCCGGGGAGAAAAACTGTTTTTT.

V gene TRBV4-3 combines with J gene TRBJ1-1; TRBD1 might be the D (5 bases). The germline V and J ends were trimmed by 5 bases and 0 bases, with 10 bases remaining between them. CDR1 is LGHNA, CDR2 YSLEER, per germline. The CDR3 is made up of 14 amino acids. CDR3 bases: TGCGCCAGCAGCTCGGGACTTATGAACACTGAAGCTTTCTTT. Translation: CASSSGLMNTEAFF.

The CDR3 nucleotides read TGTGCCAGCAGTACCGGGACATTTAGCAATCAGCCCCAGCATTTT. The encoded protein is CASSTGTFSNQPQHF. This sequence joins TRBV28 and TRBJ1-5; D may be TRBD1 (6 bases). Germline V gene sequence: CDR1 MDHEN, CDR2 SYDVKM. The CDR3 has 15 residues. Trimming left V 5 bases short and J 0 bases short, with 11 bases between.

V usage is TRBV24-1 and J usage is TRBJ2-1; D possibly corresponds to TRBD2 (5 bases). The CDR3 totals 14 residues. V was clipped by 0 bases and J by 10 bases, with 12 bases between them. The germline gives CDR1 KGHDR, CDR2 SFDVKD. CDR3 amino acids: CATSDLPGIDEQFF. CDR3 bases: TGTGCCACCAGTGATTTGCCGGGGATAGACGAGCAGTTCTTC.

On this clone itself: Other DNA sequences in this specimen translate into the identical CDR3. The chain carries TRBV27 and TRBJ1-2; 7 positions agree with TRBD1. The CDR3 contains 13 residues. Losses at the gene ends were 3 bases for V and 4 bases for J; bases not matched to a gene: 2. Germline CDR1 MNHEY, CDR2 SMNVEV (reference sequence). The CDR3 region is CASSLTGSYGYTF. CDR3 DNA: TGTGCCAGCAGTTTGACAGGGTCCTATGGCTACACCTTC.

This chain uses TRBV19 with TRBJ1-5, with 10 bases fitting TRBD1. The CDR3 sequence is 15 residues long. Trimming took 4 bases from V and 6 from J; bases not matched to a gene: 6. CDR1 is LNHDA, CDR2 SQIVND, per germline (reference sequence). The CDR3 region is CASSTDRGQSQPQHF. CDR3 in DNA: TGTGCCAGTAGTACCGACAGGGGGCAAAGTCAGCCCCAGCATTTT.

The V and J genes are TRBV30 and TRBJ2-1; 7 bases are shared with TRBD1. Unmatched junction bases numbered 4, after V lost 3 bases and J lost 8 bases. CDR3 length equals 12 residues. In germline, CDR1 is GTSNPN, CDR2 SVGIG (reference sequence). CDR3 in amino acids: CAWRGQRDEQFF. DNA of the CDR3: TGTGCCTGGAGGGGACAGCGCGATGAGCAGTTCTTC.

The chain employs TRBV29-1 and TRBJ1-5; D is possibly TRBD1 (6 bases). V lost 3 bases and J lost 3, with 9 bases in between. The CDR3 has 13 residues. Germline values: CDR1 SQVTM, CDR2 ANQGSEA. CDR3 protein: CSVESGDNQPQHF. DNA of the CDR3: TGCAGCGTTGAGTCAGGGGACAATCAGCCCCAGCATTTT. The full variable domain, in which reference TRBV29-1 and TRBJ1-5 provide the parts outside the CDR3, is SAVISQKPSRDICQRGTSLTIQCQVDSQVTMMFWYRQQPGQSLTLIATANQGSEATYESGFVIDKFPISRPNLTFSTLTVSNMSPEDSSIYLCSVESGDNQPQHFGDGTRLSIL.

This clone was observed a few times. The rearrangement uses TRBV12-3 or TRBV12-4 and TRBJ1-2, with D unclear. V dropped 2 bases and J dropped 8 bases, with 6 bases sitting between them. This CDR3 region has 11 residues. CDR3 sequence (DNA): TGTGCCAGCAGTTTAAACGGGGGCTACACCTTC. Its protein is CASSLNGGYTF.

The chain employs TRBV13 and TRBJ2-7; 9 positions match TRBD1. The germline gives CDR1 PRHDT, CDR2 FYEKMQ (reference sequence). V shed 5 bases and J 4 bases; nucleotides not matched to a gene: 12. The CDR3 extends over 16 amino acids. CDR3 loop: CASSTGQGGEGYEQYF. CDR3 DNA: TGTGCCAGCAGCACGGGACAGGGAGGGGAGGGTTACGAGCAGTACTTC.

This chain connects TRBV19 to TRBJ1-5, with D maybe TRBD1 (5 bases). This CDR3 contains 16 residues. The germline CDR1 and CDR2 sequences are LNHDA and SQIVND (reference sequence). Between the trimmed V and J ends, which lost 5 bases and 3 bases, there was a span of 17 bases. The CDR3 DNA follows: TGTGCCAGTAGTCCGCGGGGGGGGTCTTCCAATCAGCCCCAGCATTTT. Translation gives CASSPRGGSSNQPQHF.

The chain carries TRBV2 and TRBJ2-4; 7 bases are a match to TRBD2. The CDR3 runs to 14 residues. Per the germline V gene, CDR1 is SNHLY and CDR2 is FYNNEI. V lost 3 bases, J lost 11 bases, and 10 bases stayed unmatched. The CDR3 sequence is CASSDIGEGPVQYF. CDR3 nucleotide sequence: TGTGCCAGCAGTGACATCGGGGAGGGGCCGGTTCAGTACTTC.